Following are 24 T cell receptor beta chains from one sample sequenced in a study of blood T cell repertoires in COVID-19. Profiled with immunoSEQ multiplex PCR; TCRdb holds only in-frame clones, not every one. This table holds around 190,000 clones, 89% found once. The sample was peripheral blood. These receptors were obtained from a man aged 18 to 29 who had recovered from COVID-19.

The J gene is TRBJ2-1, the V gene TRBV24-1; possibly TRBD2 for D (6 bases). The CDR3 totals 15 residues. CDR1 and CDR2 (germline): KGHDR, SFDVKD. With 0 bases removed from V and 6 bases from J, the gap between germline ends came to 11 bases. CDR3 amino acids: CATSDLREQINEQFF. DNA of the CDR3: TGTGCCACCAGTGATTTGCGGGAGCAGATCAATGAGCAGTTCTTC.

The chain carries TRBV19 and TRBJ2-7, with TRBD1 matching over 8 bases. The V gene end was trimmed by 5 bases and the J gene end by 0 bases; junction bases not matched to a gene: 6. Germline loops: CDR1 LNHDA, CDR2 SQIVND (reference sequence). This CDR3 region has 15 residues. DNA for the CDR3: TGTGCCAGTAGTCCGCACAGGGGGAGCTCCTACGAGCAGTACTTC. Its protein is CASSPHRGSSYEQYF.

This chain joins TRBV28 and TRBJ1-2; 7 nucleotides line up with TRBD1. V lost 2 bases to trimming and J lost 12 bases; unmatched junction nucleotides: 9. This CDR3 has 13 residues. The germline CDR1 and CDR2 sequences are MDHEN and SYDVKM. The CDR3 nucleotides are TGTGCCAGCAGTTTACGCGGACAGGAACGGGACACCTTC. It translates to CASSLRGQERDTF.

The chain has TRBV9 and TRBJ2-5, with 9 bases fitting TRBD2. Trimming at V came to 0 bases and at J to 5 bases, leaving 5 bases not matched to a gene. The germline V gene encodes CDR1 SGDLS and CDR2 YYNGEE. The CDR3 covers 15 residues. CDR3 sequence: CASSVAAGGGETQYF. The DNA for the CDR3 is TGTGCCAGCAGCGTAGCAGCGGGAGGCGGGGAGACCCAGTACTTC. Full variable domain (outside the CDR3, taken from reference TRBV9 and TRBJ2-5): DSGVTQTPKHLITATGQRVTLRCSPRSGDLSVYWYQQSLDQGLQFLIQYYNGEERAKGNILERFSAQQFPDLHSELNLSSLELGDSALYFCASSVAAGGGETQYFGPGTRLLVL.

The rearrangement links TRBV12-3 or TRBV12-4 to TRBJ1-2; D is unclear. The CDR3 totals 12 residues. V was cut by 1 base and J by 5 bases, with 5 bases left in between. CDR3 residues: CASSLERYGYTF. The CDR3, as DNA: TGTGCCAGCAGTTTAGAGAGATATGGCTACACCTTC.

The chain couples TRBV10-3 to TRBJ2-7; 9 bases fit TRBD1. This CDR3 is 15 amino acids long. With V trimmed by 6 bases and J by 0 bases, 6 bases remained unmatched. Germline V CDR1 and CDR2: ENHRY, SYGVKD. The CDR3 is CAIRGGQGRSYEQYF. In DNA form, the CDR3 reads TGTGCCATCAGGGGGGGACAGGGACGCTCCTACGAGCAGTACTTC.

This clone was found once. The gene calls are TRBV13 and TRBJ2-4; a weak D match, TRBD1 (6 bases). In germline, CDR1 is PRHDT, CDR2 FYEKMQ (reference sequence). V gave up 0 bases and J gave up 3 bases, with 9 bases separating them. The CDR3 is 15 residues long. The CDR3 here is CASSLGQGLKNIQYF. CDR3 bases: TGTGCCAGCAGCTTAGGACAGGGTCTCAAAAACATTCAGTACTTC. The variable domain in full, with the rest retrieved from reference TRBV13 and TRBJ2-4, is AAGVIQSPRHLIKEKRETATLKCYPIPRHDTVYWYQQGPGQDPQFLISFYEKMQSDKGSIPDRFSAQQFSDYHSELNMSSLELGDSALYFCASSLGQGLKNIQYFGAGTRLSVL.

CDR3 DNA sequence: TGTGCCAGCAGCTTAGGCGCCATTTCAGGAGATACGCAGTATTTT. Its translation: CASSLGAISGDTQYF. The chain is built from TRBV7-3 and TRBJ2-3, with no clear D. The germline gives CDR1 SGHTA, CDR2 FQGTGA. Deletions cut 2 bases from V and 5 bases from J, with 14 bases between. This CDR3 has 15 residues.

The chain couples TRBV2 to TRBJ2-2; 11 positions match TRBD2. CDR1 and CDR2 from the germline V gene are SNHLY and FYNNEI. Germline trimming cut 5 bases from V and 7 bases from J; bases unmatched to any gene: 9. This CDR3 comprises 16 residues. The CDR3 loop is CASSPEGLAAGGELFF. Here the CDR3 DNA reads TGTGCCAGCAGTCCTGAGGGACTAGCGGCGGGCGGGGAGCTGTTTTTT.

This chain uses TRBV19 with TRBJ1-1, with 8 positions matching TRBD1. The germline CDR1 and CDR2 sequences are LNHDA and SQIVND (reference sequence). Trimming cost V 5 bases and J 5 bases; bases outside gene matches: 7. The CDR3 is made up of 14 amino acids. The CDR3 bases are TGTGCCAGTAGTTCGACAGGGGCACGAACTGAAGCTTTCTTT. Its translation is CASSSTGARTEAFF.

The CDR3 coding sequence is TGTGCCAGCAGCCAAGGGACCGGGGGTCAGCCCCAGCATTTT. It encodes CASSQGTGGQPQHF. The chain joins TRBV7-2 to TRBJ1-5, with D perhaps matching TRBD1 (5 bases). Between the trimmed V and J ends, which lost 5 bases and 6 bases, there was a span of 14 bases. The CDR3 loop spans 14 amino acids. Germline CDR1 SGHTA, CDR2 FQGNSA.

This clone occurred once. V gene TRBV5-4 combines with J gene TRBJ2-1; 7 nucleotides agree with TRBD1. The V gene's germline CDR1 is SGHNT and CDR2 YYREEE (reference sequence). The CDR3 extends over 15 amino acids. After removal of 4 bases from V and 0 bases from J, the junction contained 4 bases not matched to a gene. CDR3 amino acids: CASSRGTVSYNEQFF. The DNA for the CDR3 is TGTGCCAGCAGCCGAGGGACAGTCTCCTACAATGAGCAGTTCTTC.

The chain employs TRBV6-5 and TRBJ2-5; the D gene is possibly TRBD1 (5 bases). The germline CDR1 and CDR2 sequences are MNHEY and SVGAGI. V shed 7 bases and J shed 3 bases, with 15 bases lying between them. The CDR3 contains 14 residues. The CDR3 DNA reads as TGTGCCAGCACCGACAGCTCAGAGGAAGAGACCCAGTACTTC. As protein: CASTDSSEEETQYF.

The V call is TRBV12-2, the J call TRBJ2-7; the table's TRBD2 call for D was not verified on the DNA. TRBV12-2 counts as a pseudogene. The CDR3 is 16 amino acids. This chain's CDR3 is CASRQRVSGAYYEQYF. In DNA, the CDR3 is TGTGCAAGTCGCCAAAGGGTTAGCGGAGCCTACTACGAGCAGTACTTC.

CDR3 bases: TGCGCCAGCAGTGGACGGACAGGGGGGAATACTGAAGCTTTCTTT. Amino acid sequence: CASSGRTGGNTEAFF. The V and J genes are TRBV5-1 and TRBJ1-1, with 10 bases fitting TRBD1. Germline CDR1 SGHRS, CDR2 YFSETQ. The CDR3 runs to 15 residues. With V trimmed by 5 bases and J by 5 bases, 9 bases remained unmatched.

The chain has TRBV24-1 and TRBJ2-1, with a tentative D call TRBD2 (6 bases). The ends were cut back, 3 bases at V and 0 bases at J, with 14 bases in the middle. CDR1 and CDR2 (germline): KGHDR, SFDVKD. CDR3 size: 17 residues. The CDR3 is CATSDTSPGNSYNEQFF. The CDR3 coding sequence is TGTGCCACCAGTGATACTAGCCCGGGGAACTCCTACAATGAGCAGTTCTTC.

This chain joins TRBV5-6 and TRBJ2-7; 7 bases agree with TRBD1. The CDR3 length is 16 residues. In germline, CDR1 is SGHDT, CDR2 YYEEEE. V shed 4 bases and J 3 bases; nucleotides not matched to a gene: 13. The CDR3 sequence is CASSISTGTAYYEQYF. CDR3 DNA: TGTGCCAGCAGCATTTCAACCGGGACAGCTTACTACGAGCAGTACTTC.

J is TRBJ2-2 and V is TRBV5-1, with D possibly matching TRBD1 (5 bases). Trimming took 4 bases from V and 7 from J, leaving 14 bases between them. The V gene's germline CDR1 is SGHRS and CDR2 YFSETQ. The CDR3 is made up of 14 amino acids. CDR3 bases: TGCGCCAGCAGCGTAGAAGGGGCCGGCGGGGAGCTGTTTTTT. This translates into CASSVEGAGGELFF.

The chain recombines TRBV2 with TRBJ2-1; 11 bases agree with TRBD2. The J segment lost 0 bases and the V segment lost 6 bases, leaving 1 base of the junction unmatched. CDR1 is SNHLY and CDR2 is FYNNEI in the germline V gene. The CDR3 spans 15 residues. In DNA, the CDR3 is TGTGCCAGCAGGGGACTAGCGGCCTCCTACAATGAGCAGTTCTTC. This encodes CASRGLAASYNEQFF.

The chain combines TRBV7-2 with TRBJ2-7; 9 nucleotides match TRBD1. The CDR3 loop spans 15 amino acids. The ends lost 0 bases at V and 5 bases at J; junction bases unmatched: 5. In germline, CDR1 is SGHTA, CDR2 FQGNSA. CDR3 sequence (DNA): TGTGCCAGCAGCTTAGCGGGACAGGGAAGGGACGAGCAGTACTTC. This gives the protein CASSLAGQGRDEQYF.

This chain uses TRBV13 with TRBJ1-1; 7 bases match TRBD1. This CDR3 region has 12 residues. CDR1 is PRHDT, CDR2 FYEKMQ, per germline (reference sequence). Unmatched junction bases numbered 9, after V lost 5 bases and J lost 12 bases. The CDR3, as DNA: TGTGCCAGCAGCGCCCGACAGGGACGAACTTTCTTT. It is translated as CASSARQGRTFF.

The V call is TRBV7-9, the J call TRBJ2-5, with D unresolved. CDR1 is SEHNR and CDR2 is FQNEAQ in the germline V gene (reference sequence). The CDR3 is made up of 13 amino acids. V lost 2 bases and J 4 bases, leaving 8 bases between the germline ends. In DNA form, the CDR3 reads TGTGCCAGCAGCTTAAACTCCGGAGAGACCCAGTACTTC. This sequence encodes CASSLNSGETQYF.

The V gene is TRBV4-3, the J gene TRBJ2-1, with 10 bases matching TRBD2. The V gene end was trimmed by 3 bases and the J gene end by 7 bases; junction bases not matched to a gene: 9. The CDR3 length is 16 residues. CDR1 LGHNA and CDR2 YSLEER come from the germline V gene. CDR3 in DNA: TGCGCCAGCAGCCAGTCCTCTAGCGGGAGTTTGAATGAGCAGTTCTTC. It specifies CASSQSSSGSLNEQFF.

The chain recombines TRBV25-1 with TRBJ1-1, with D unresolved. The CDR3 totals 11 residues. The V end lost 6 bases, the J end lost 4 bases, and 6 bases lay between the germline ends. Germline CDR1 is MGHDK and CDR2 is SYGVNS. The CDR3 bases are TGTGCCAGCAGCCTAGGCACTGAAGCTTTCTTT. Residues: CASSLGTEAFF.